Listed here is a single T cell receptor (beta chain). Total RNA (roughly 550 ng) served as template for TCR beta cDNA synthesis primed by a constant-region primer. Slightly modified ARM-PCR served as the procedure for the TCR beta libraries. These libraries came from three rounds of nested multiplex PCR. TCRdb reanalysed the multiplex PCR reads using MiXCR and keeps one entry per CDR3 protein. The sample lists about 200,000 distinct CDR3 sequences, almost 65% occurring once. Out of unsorted whole blood came the blood RNA, and germline DNA was extracted as well. This sample was taken from a study of tumor-infiltrating lymphocytes in primary liver carcinoma. The clonotype originates from a woman between 55 and 75 years old with primary liver carcinoma and hepatitis B virus infection. Source material: peripheral blood.

The chain's CDR3 is CASSNSQETQYF. CDR3 coding DNA: TGTGCCAGCAGTAATAGCCAAGAGACCCAGTACTTC. V and J are TRBV2 and TRBJ2-5; unclear D gene. The CDR3 has 12 amino acids. The ends were cut back, 5 bases at V and 1 base at J, with 5 bases in the middle. Germline V lookup: CDR1 SNHLY, CDR2 FYNNEI.